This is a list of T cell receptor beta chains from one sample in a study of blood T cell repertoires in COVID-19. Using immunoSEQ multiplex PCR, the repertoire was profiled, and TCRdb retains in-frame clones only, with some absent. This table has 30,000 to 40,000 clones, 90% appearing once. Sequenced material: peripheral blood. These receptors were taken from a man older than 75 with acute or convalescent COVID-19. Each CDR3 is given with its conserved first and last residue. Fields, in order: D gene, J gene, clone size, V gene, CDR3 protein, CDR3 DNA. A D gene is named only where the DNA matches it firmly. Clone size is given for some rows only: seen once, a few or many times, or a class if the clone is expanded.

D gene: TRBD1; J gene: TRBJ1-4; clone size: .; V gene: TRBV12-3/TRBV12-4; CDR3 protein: CASSRTGGEKLFF; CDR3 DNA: TGTGCCAGCAGTCGGACAGGGGGAGAAAAACTGTTTTTT
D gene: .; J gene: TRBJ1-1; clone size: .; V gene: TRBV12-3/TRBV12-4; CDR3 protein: CASSSPPAEAFF; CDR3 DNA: TGTGCCAGCAGTTCCCCTCCTGCTGAAGCTTTCTTT
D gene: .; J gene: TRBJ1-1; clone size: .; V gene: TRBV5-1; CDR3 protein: CASSFGAEERRTEAFF; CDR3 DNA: TGCGCCAGCAGCTTTGGCGCGGAGGAAAGGCGAACTGAAGCTTTCTTT
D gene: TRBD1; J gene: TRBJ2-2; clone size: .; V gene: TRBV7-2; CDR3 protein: CASSRTTGKPGELFF; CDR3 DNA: TGTGCCAGCAGCCGTACGACAGGGAAACCCGGGGAGCTGTTTTTT
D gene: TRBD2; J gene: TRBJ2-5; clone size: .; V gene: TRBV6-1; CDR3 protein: CASSVAGGTGYQETQYF; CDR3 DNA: TGTGCCAGCAGTGTAGCGGGGGGGACGGGATACCAAGAGACCCAGTACTTC
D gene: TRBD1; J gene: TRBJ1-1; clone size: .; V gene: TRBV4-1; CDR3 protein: CASSPLKVGGLMNTEAFF; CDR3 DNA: TGCGCCAGCAGCCCACTCAAGGTAGGGGGCCTTATGAACACTGAAGCTTTCTTT
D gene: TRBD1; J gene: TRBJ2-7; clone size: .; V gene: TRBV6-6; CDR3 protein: CASSYGTVEQYF; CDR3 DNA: TGTGCCAGCAGTTACGGGACAGTCGAGCAGTACTTC
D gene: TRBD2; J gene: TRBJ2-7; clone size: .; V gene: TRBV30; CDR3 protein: CAWSGTSGGRLSYEQYF; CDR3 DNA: TGTGCCTGGAGCGGGACTAGCGGGGGGCGCCTATCCTACGAGCAGTACTTC
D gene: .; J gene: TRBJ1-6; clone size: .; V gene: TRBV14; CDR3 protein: CASSADRRGNSPLHF; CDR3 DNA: TGTGCCAGCAGTGCAGACAGACGGGGGAATTCACCCCTCCACTTT
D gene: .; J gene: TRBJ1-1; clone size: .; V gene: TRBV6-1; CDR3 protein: CASSERWTEAFF; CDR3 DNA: TGTGCCAGCAGTGAACGGTGGACTGAAGCTTTCTTT
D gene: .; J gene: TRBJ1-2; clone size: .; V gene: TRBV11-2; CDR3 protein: CASSLERGFRYGYTF; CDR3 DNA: TGTGCCAGCAGCTTAGAGAGGGGGTTTAGGTATGGCTACACCTTC
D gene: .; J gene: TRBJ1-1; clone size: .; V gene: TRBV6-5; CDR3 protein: CASTLEGNTEAFF; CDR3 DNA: TGTGCCAGCACCCTGGAGGGGAACACTGAAGCTTTCTTT
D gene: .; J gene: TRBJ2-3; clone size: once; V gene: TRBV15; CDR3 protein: CATSRDLASDTQYF; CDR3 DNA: TGTGCCACCAGCAGAGATTTGGCTTCCGATACGCAGTATTTT
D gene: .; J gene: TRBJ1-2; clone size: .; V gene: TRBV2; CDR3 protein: CASSESGAYGYTF; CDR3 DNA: TGTGCCAGCAGTGAATCGGGTGCTTATGGCTACACCTTC
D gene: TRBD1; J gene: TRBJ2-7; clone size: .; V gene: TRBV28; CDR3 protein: CAGGTGLYEQYF; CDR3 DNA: TGTGCCGGCGGGACAGGTCTCTACGAGCAGTACTTC
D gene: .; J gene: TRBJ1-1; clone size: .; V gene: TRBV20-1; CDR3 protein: CSAIRTEAFF; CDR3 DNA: TGCAGTGCTATTCGAACAGAAGCTTTCTTT
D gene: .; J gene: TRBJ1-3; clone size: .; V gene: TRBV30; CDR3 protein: CASDRGSGNTIYF; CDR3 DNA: TGTGCCTCTGACAGAGGCTCTGGAAACACCATATATTTT
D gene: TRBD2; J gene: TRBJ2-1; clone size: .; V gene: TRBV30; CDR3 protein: CAWSGTSDNEQFF; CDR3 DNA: TGTGCCTGGAGCGGGACTAGCGACAATGAGCAGTTCTTC
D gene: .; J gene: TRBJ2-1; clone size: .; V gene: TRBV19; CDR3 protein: CASSKESSYNEQFF; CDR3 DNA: TGTGCCAGTAGTAAGGAGAGCTCCTACAATGAGCAGTTCTTC
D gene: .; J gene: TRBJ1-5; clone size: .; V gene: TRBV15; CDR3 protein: CATSRGGVQGSNQPQHF; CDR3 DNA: TGTGCCACCAGCAGAGGAGGGGTTCAGGGGTCAAATCAGCCCCAGCATTTT
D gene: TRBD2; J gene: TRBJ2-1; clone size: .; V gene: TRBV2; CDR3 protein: CASSDPRTSVNEQFF; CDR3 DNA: TGTGCCAGCAGTGACCCCCGGACTAGCGTCAATGAGCAGTTCTTC
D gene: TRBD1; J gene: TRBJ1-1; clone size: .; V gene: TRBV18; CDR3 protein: CASSRQGTEAFF; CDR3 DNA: TGTGCCAGCTCCCGACAGGGGACTGAAGCTTTCTTT
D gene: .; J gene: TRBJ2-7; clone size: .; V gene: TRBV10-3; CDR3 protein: CAISVQDSYEQYF; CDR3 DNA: TGTGCCATCAGTGTTCAGGATTCCTACGAGCAGTACTTC
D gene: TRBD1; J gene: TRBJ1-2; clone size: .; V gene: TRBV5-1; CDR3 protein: CASSFRTGGANYGYTF; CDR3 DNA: TGCGCCAGCAGCTTTCGGACAGGTGGAGCTAACTATGGCTACACCTTC